The following is a TCR beta chain sequence with its context. This CDR3 contains 16 residues. Trimming took 4 bases from V and 1 from J, leaving 17 bases between them. Germline V gene lookup returns CDR1 SGHRS and CDR2 YFSETQ. These data originate in a study of blood T cell repertoires in COVID-19. Background on the study: Researchers got acute and convalescent COVID-19 samples from the United States, Italy and Spain.

The repertoire was sequenced with immunoSEQ multiplex PCR; TCRdb's copy has only in-frame clones and lacks some. The data show 60,000 to 70,000 clones, about 80% seen once. Source material: peripheral blood. This TCR was sampled from a woman between 55 and 75 years old with acute or convalescent COVID-19. This chain uses TRBV5-1 with TRBJ1-2, with unresolved D. CDR3 sequence (DNA): TGCGCCAGCAGCGCGGGAGCGGGCAGATATAACTATGGCTACACCTTC. Amino acid sequence: CASSAGAGRYNYGYTF. Together with reference TRBV5-1 and TRBJ1-2, the CDR3 gives the full variable domain: KAGVTQTPRYLIKTRGQQVTLSCSPISGHRSVSWYQQTPGQGLQFLFEYFSETQRNKGNFPGRFSGRQFSNSRSEMNVSTLELGDSALYLCASSAGAGRYNYGYTFGSGTRLTVV.